This is a list of T cell receptor beta chains from one sample in a study of vaccination effects on CD4 cells after COVID-19. What these receptors recognize is not known. Sequencing used immunoSEQ multiplex PCR; TCRdb keeps in-frame clones, though not all of them. The sample lists under 45,000 clones; more than 60% were seen once. The sample here was CD4+ T cells from PBMCs cultured with HCoV-OC43 spike peptides, taken before COVID-19 vaccination. The source is a human donor who received a COVID-19 vaccine. Both conserved end residues are part of each CDR3. A D gene is named only where the DNA matches it firmly. The size entry is marked missing in some rows and otherwise reads once, few, many or a size class.

D gene: NA; J gene: TRBJ1-5; clone size: NA; V gene: TRBV19; CDR3 protein: CASQGPLESTQHF; CDR3 DNA: TGTGCCAGTCAGGGCCCCTTAGAATCGACCCAGCATTTT
D gene: TRBD1; J gene: TRBJ2-4; clone size: NA; V gene: TRBV28; CDR3 protein: CASRGQGDGGGQYF; CDR3 DNA: TGTGCCAGCAGGGGACAGGGGGACGGGGGAGGTCAGTACTTC
D gene: NA; J gene: TRBJ2-1; clone size: NA; V gene: TRBV29-1; CDR3 protein: CSVEGPLRNEQFF; CDR3 DNA: TGCAGCGTTGAAGGACCCCTTAGGAATGAGCAGTTCTTC
D gene: NA; J gene: TRBJ1-6; clone size: few; V gene: TRBV19; CDR3 protein: CASSVSRSSPLHF; CDR3 DNA: TGTGCCAGTAGCGTTTCCAGGAGCTCACCCCTCCACTTT
D gene: TRBD1; J gene: TRBJ2-4; clone size: NA; V gene: TRBV6-2/TRBV6-3; CDR3 protein: CASSYPTIDRVIAKNIQYF; CDR3 DNA: TGTGCCAGCAGTTACCCCACCATCGACAGGGTGATCGCCAAAAACATTCAGTACTTC
D gene: TRBD2; J gene: TRBJ2-5; clone size: NA; V gene: TRBV9; CDR3 protein: CASSATHGGEETQYF; CDR3 DNA: TGTGCCAGCAGCGCCACACACGGGGGGGAAGAGACCCAGTACTTC
D gene: NA; J gene: TRBJ1-5; clone size: few; V gene: TRBV4-2; CDR3 protein: CASSQDGQFSNQPQHF; CDR3 DNA: TGTGCCAGCAGCCAAGATGGGCAGTTTAGCAATCAGCCCCAGCATTTT
D gene: NA; J gene: TRBJ1-2; clone size: once; V gene: TRBV11-3; CDR3 protein: CASLITPGYGYTF; CDR3 DNA: TGTGCCAGTTTAATTACCCCAGGTTATGGCTACACCTTC
D gene: TRBD1; J gene: TRBJ1-1; clone size: NA; V gene: TRBV9; CDR3 protein: CASSQGQSNTEAFF; CDR3 DNA: TGTGCCAGCAGCCAGGGACAGTCGAACACTGAAGCTTTCTTT
D gene: NA; J gene: TRBJ1-3; clone size: NA; V gene: TRBV15; CDR3 protein: CATSRDMGYGNTIYF; CDR3 DNA: TGTGCCACCAGCAGAGATATGGGGTACGGAAACACCATATATTTT
D gene: TRBD1; J gene: TRBJ2-7; clone size: few; V gene: TRBV15; CDR3 protein: CATSSPWDRGDEQYF; CDR3 DNA: TGTGCCACCAGCAGTCCCTGGGACAGAGGCGACGAGCAGTACTTC
D gene: TRBD2; J gene: TRBJ2-7; clone size: NA; V gene: TRBV6-2/TRBV6-3; CDR3 protein: CASSTRLAGAYEQYF; CDR3 DNA: TGTGCCAGCAGTACTAGACTAGCGGGAGCCTACGAGCAGTACTTC
D gene: NA; J gene: TRBJ1-6; clone size: NA; V gene: TRBV29-1; CDR3 protein: CSVELLGPDSPLHF; CDR3 DNA: TGCAGCGTTGAGCTCTTGGGCCCCGATTCACCCCTCCACTTT
D gene: NA; J gene: TRBJ1-6; clone size: once; V gene: TRBV12-3/TRBV12-4; CDR3 protein: CASSFDGNSPLHF; CDR3 DNA: TGTGCCAGCAGTTTTGACGGGAACTCACCCCTCCACTTT
D gene: NA; J gene: TRBJ2-1; clone size: NA; V gene: TRBV7-3; CDR3 protein: CASSLEILGGVHEQFF; CDR3 DNA: TGTGCCAGCAGCTTAGAAATCCTAGGGGGGGTACATGAGCAGTTCTTC
D gene: TRBD1; J gene: TRBJ1-2; clone size: NA; V gene: TRBV19; CDR3 protein: CASRHALGQGNYGYTF; CDR3 DNA: TGTGCCAGTAGACACGCGCTTGGACAGGGGAACTATGGCTACACCTTC
D gene: TRBD2; J gene: TRBJ2-7; clone size: NA; V gene: TRBV4-1; CDR3 protein: CASSQVAGEEQYF; CDR3 DNA: TGCGCCAGCAGCCAAGTTGCGGGGGAAGAGCAGTACTTC
D gene: NA; J gene: TRBJ2-1; clone size: NA; V gene: TRBV3-1/TRBV3-2; CDR3 protein: CASSPGYEQFF; CDR3 DNA: TGTGCCAGCAGCCCAGGATATGAGCAGTTCTTC
D gene: NA; J gene: TRBJ1-6; clone size: NA; V gene: TRBV9; CDR3 protein: CASSPRRDNNSPLHF; CDR3 DNA: TGTGCCAGCAGCCCCCGACGAGACAATAATTCACCCCTCCACTTT
D gene: TRBD1; J gene: TRBJ1-2; clone size: NA; V gene: TRBV4-1; CDR3 protein: CASSQPGQRNYGYTF; CDR3 DNA: TGCGCCAGCAGCCAGCCGGGACAGAGAAACTATGGCTACACCTTC
D gene: NA; J gene: TRBJ2-1; clone size: NA; V gene: TRBV5-1; CDR3 protein: CASSIQAKYSYNEQFF; CDR3 DNA: TGCGCCAGCAGCATCCAGGCCAAATACTCCTACAATGAGCAGTTCTTC
D gene: NA; J gene: TRBJ1-2; clone size: few; V gene: TRBV18; CDR3 protein: CASSPEQNYGYTF; CDR3 DNA: TGTGCCAGCTCACCAGAACAGAACTATGGCTACACCTTC
D gene: NA; J gene: TRBJ2-1; clone size: NA; V gene: TRBV7-9; CDR3 protein: CASRSRSSSYNEQFF; CDR3 DNA: TGTGCCAGCAGATCCCGGTCTAGCTCCTACAATGAGCAGTTCTTC
D gene: NA; J gene: TRBJ2-7; clone size: NA; V gene: TRBV5-1; CDR3 protein: CASSWGSEGAYEQYF; CDR3 DNA: TGCGCCAGCAGCTGGGGTTCCGAGGGGGCCTACGAGCAGTACTTC
D gene: TRBD1; J gene: TRBJ1-2; clone size: NA; V gene: TRBV6-5; CDR3 protein: CASIPPGTGERGYTF; CDR3 DNA: TGTGCCAGCATTCCGCCCGGGACAGGGGAGAGAGGCTACACCTTC
D gene: NA; J gene: TRBJ1-2; clone size: few; V gene: TRBV6-5; CDR3 protein: CASGRAGNYGYTF; CDR3 DNA: TGTGCCAGCGGGAGGGCTGGGAACTATGGCTACACCTTC
D gene: TRBD1; J gene: TRBJ2-1; clone size: few; V gene: TRBV5-1; CDR3 protein: CASSSGTGGTYEQFF; CDR3 DNA: TGCGCCAGCAGCTCCGGGACAGGGGGTACCTATGAGCAGTTCTTC